These 28 T cell receptor beta chains originate from one sample sequenced in a study of persistence of HIV-infected CD4 T cells. Cells were stimulated nonspecifically with anti-CD3/anti-CD28 magnetic beads. CD4+ T cells upregulating both CD40 ligand and CD69 were sorted as responding cells. This was the immunoSEQ version 4 assay in survey mode. The data were produced by immunoSEQ multiplex PCR, yet TCRdb's version contains in-frame clones alone and is incomplete. The table includes under 45,000 clones, 70% to 90% detected once. The antigens for these receptors are not known. Material: CD4+ T cells sorted from PBMCs after 18-hour stimulation, obtained from a patient who received antiretroviral therapy. These receptor sequences come from an adult man with HIV who was CMV-seropositive.

J is TRBJ1-6 and V is TRBV5-1; 8 nucleotides align to TRBD1. Germline CDR1 reads SGHRS; CDR2 reads YFSETQ. This CDR3 has 14 residues. V trimming: 3 bases; J trimming: 6 bases; junction bases outside the gene matches: 2. The CDR3 DNA reads as TGCGCCAGCAGCTCGGGACAGGTTAATTCACCCCTCCACTTT. Translated: CASSSGQVNSPLHF.

This chain uses TRBV3-1 (or the pseudogene TRBV3-2) with TRBJ1-1; D is ambiguous. Trimming stripped 8 bases from V and 3 bases from J, with 10 bases between. Per the germline V gene, CDR1 is LGHDT and CDR2 is YNNKEL (reference sequence). This CDR3 spans 12 amino acids. In DNA, the CDR3 is TGTGCCAGCCGTAGCGAGTACACTGAAGCTTTCTTT. Translating it yields CASRSEYTEAFF.

J is TRBJ2-1 and V is TRBV19; 10 nucleotides agree with TRBD1. Germline CDR1 and CDR2: LNHDA and SQIVND (reference sequence). Trimming at V came to 7 bases and at J to 7 bases, leaving 10 bases not matched to a gene. The CDR3 runs 15 residues. The CDR3 reads CASTDGTGVANEQFF. The CDR3 nucleotides are TGTGCCAGTACCGACGGGACAGGGGTAGCAAATGAGCAGTTCTTC.

This chain uses TRBV7-2 with TRBJ1-2; the D gene is possibly TRBD1 (5 bases). This CDR3 comprises 17 residues. V was cut by 5 bases and J by 0 bases, with 19 bases left in between. The germline gives CDR1 SGHTA, CDR2 FQGNSA. The CDR3 is CASSPERSWGSNYGYTF. CDR3 in DNA: TGTGCCAGCAGCCCAGAGCGGAGTTGGGGCTCTAACTATGGCTACACCTTC.

The chain carries TRBV6-1 and TRBJ1-6, with 7 bases identical to TRBD1. The junction had 2 bases not matched to a gene; V was cut back by 3 bases and J by 3 bases. Germline CDR1 is MNHNS and CDR2 is SASEGT. There are 15 residues in the CDR3. CDR3 residues: CASSERDSYNSPLHF. The CDR3 DNA reads as TGTGCCAGCAGTGAGCGGGACAGCTATAATTCACCCCTCCACTTT.

This chain connects TRBV18 to TRBJ2-1; 7 bases are shared with TRBD2. V shed 2 bases, J shed 0 bases, and the junction held 13 bases outside the gene matches. The CDR3 spans 19 residues. Germline CDR1 KGHSH, CDR2 LQKENI. The CDR3 loop is CASSPERGGYASSYNEQFF. The CDR3 region has the DNA TGTGCCAGCTCACCAGAGCGGGGAGGGTACGCTAGCTCCTACAATGAGCAGTTCTTC.

J is TRBJ1-2 and V is TRBV3-1 (or the pseudogene TRBV3-2); perhaps TRBD1 as D (6 bases). The germline gives CDR1 LGHDT, CDR2 YNNKEL (reference sequence). V lost 0 bases and J 7 bases, leaving 12 bases between the germline ends. This CDR3 is 14 amino acids long. This CDR3 reads CASSQEQGSSGYTF. The CDR3 DNA reads as TGTGCCAGCAGCCAAGAACAGGGATCGAGTGGCTACACCTTC.

The chain is built from TRBV6-5 and TRBJ1-1; TRBD1 is a possible D gene (5 bases). The CDR3 consists of 15 residues. Germline values: CDR1 MNHEY, CDR2 SVGAGI. The V end was cut by 0 bases, the J end by 3 bases, with 11 bases between. DNA of the CDR3: TGTGCCAGCAGTTACTCGTCAGGGATTTACACTGAAGCTTTCTTT. This sequence encodes CASSYSSGIYTEAFF.

This chain connects TRBV6-1 to TRBJ2-6; TRBD1 is a possible D gene (6 bases). Trimming removed 3 bases at V and 0 bases at J, with 21 bases between. CDR1 and CDR2 (germline): MNHNS, SASEGT. The length of the CDR3 is 20 residues. Written as DNA, the CDR3 is TGTGCCAGCAGTGACCTACGAGGAACAGGGATTTCCTCTGGGGCCAACGTCCTGACTTTC. Its translation: CASSDLRGTGISSGANVLTF.

For this clone: The identical CDR3 is also encoded by other nucleotide sequences in the sample. This chain joins TRBV4-2 and TRBJ2-1, with 9 bases identical to TRBD1. CDR3 length: 14 amino acids. CDR1 and CDR2 (germline): LGHNA, YNFKEQ. The ends lost 3 bases at V and 7 bases at J; junction bases unmatched: 4. The CDR3, as DNA: TGTGCCAGCAGCCAGGATGGACAGGGGAATGAGCAGTTCTTC. Its translation is CASSQDGQGNEQFF.

CDR3 amino acids: CASKLWTGGADTQYF. CDR3 coding DNA: TGTGCCAGCAAACTCTGGACAGGGGGAGCAGATACGCAGTATTTT. This chain links TRBV2 with TRBJ2-3; 10 nucleotides match TRBD1. Germline V gives CDR1 SNHLY, CDR2 FYNNEI. With 7 bases clipped from V and 4 bases from J, the junction kept 8 bases outside the gene matches. This CDR3 comprises 15 residues. The whole variable domain, remainder taken from reference TRBV2 and TRBJ2-3, is EPEVTQTPSHQVTQMGQEVILRCVPISNHLYFYWYRQILGQKVEFLVSFYNNEISEKSEIFDDQFSVERPDGSNFTLKIRSTKLEDSAMYFCASKLWTGGADTQYFGPGTRLTVL.

V usage is TRBV28 and J usage is TRBJ2-1; D possibly corresponds to TRBD1 (6 bases). Germline V gene sequence: CDR1 MDHEN, CDR2 SYDVKM. The V gene lost 2 bases and the J gene lost 2 bases, with 13 bases spanning the gap. There are 16 residues in the CDR3. The DNA of the CDR3 is TGTGCCAGCAGTTTAGTGCCCCAGGGGACCTACAATGAGCAGTTCTTC. Residues: CASSLVPQGTYNEQFF.

V gene TRBV7-8 combines with J gene TRBJ2-1; 9 nucleotides line up with TRBD1. The CDR3 covers 15 residues. Germline CDR1 reads SGHVS; CDR2 reads FQNEAQ. Losses at the gene ends were 4 bases for V and 4 bases for J; bases not matched to a gene: 5. The CDR3: CASSSTGGAYNEQFF. In DNA form, the CDR3 reads TGTGCCAGCAGCTCAACAGGGGGCGCTTACAATGAGCAGTTCTTC.

The J gene is TRBJ1-3, the V gene TRBV7-8; D uncertain. Germline loops: CDR1 SGHVS, CDR2 FQNEAQ. Trimming cost V 0 bases and J 8 bases, with 5 bases left between them. The CDR3 spans 12 residues. This chain's CDR3 is CASSLAPDTIYF. CDR3 coding DNA: TGTGCCAGCAGCTTAGCCCCAGACACCATATATTTT. The full variable domain, completed using reference TRBV7-8 and TRBJ1-3, is GAGVSQSPRYKVAKRGQDVALRCDPISGHVSLFWYQQALGQGPEFLTYFQNEAQLDKSGLPSDRFFAERPEGSVSTLKIQRTQQEDSAVYLCASSLAPDTIYFGEGSWLTVV.

The chain employs TRBV7-3 and TRBJ2-7; 7 bases fit TRBD2. The J segment lost 6 bases and the V segment lost 4 bases, leaving 9 bases of the junction unmatched. The CDR3 contains 14 residues. Germline V lookup: CDR1 SGHTA, CDR2 FQGTGA. The CDR3 reads CASSSRPGEGEQYF. The DNA for the CDR3 is TGTGCCAGCAGCTCCCGGCCCGGGGAGGGCGAGCAGTACTTC.

V usage is TRBV5-4 and J usage is TRBJ2-5; TRBD2 matches 8 bases. After removal of 3 bases from V and 5 bases from J, the junction contained 6 bases not matched to a gene. The CDR3 totals 14 residues. CDR1 and CDR2 (germline): SGHNT, YYREEE (reference sequence). The CDR3 nucleotides read TGTGCCAGCAGCTCGGGGGGGCCTAAGGAGACCCAGTACTTC. This translates into CASSSGGPKETQYF. Full variable domain (missing parts from reference TRBV5-4 and TRBJ2-5): ETGVTQSPTHLIKTRGQQVTLRCSSQSGHNTVSWYQQALGQGPQFIFQYYREEENGRGNFPPRFSGLQFPNYSSELNVNALELDDSALYLCASSSGGPKETQYFGPGTRLLVL.

The J gene is TRBJ1-1, the V gene TRBV6-5; tentatively, D is TRBD1 (5 bases). V was shortened by 8 bases and J by 2 bases, with 15 bases between the two germline ends. The CDR3 contains 14 residues. Per the germline V gene, CDR1 is MNHEY and CDR2 is SVGAGI. CDR3 region: CASFSDKINTEAFF. As DNA, the CDR3 is TGTGCCAGCTTCTCGGACAAAATCAACACTGAAGCTTTCTTT.

The chain combines TRBV9 with TRBJ2-5, with 7 bases lining up with TRBD1. The V segment lost 6 bases and the J segment 2 bases; nucleotides outside the gene matches: 10. The CDR3 length is 15 residues. Germline CDR1 and CDR2: SGDLS and YYNGEE. The CDR3 sequence is CASTLTQGQQETQYF. The CDR3 DNA reads TGTGCCAGCACCCTCACTCAGGGACAGCAAGAGACCCAGTACTTC.

The chain combines TRBV19 with TRBJ1-5, with a possible D match to TRBD1 (6 bases). The CDR3 runs to 14 residues. In germline, CDR1 is LNHDA, CDR2 SQIVND (reference sequence). V shed 10 bases and J shed 5 bases, with 18 bases lying between them. The CDR3 spells CATSGGGSYQPQHF. CDR3 nucleotides: TGTGCCACCTCCGGGGGCGGCAGCTATCAGCCCCAGCATTTT.

This clone occurred once. This rearrangement joins TRBV13 to TRBJ2-3; 9 bases are a match to TRBD1. This CDR3 is 14 amino acids long. With V trimmed by 5 bases and J by 5 bases, 5 bases remained unmatched. Germline CDR1 and CDR2: PRHDT and FYEKMQ (reference sequence). CDR3 sequence reads: CASSPRDREDTQYF. The CDR3 DNA reads TGTGCCAGCAGCCCCCGGGACAGGGAAGATACGCAGTATTTT.

This clone was counted a single time. The chain combines TRBV19 with TRBJ2-3, with TRBD2 identical over 11 bases. CDR1 is LNHDA and CDR2 is SQIVND in the germline V gene (reference sequence). V shed 5 bases and J 1 base; nucleotides not matched to a gene: 8. The CDR3 loop spans 17 amino acids. DNA for the CDR3: TGTGCCAGTAGTCTCGCCTCGGGACTAGCGGGCACAGATACGCAGTATTTT. It specifies CASSLASGLAGTDTQYF.

This chain uses TRBV28 with TRBJ2-6, with D perhaps matching TRBD2 (6 bases). V lost 3 bases to trimming and J lost 0 bases, with 9 bases between them. From germline, CDR1 is MDHEN and CDR2 SYDVKM. The CDR3 is made up of 16 amino acids. CDR3 DNA: TGTGCCAGCAGTTTTACGGGAGCCTCTGGGGCCAACGTCCTGACTTTC. It translates to CASSFTGASGANVLTF.

This chain uses TRBV6-1 with TRBJ2-7, with no clear D. The germline CDR1 and CDR2 sequences are MNHNS and SASEGT. V lost 5 bases and J lost 0, with 14 bases in between. This CDR3 region has 15 residues. The CDR3 loop reads CASSFYSFSSYEQYF. In nucleotides, the CDR3 is TGTGCCAGCAGTTTCTACAGCTTTAGCTCCTACGAGCAGTACTTC.

V gene TRBV18 combines with J gene TRBJ1-4; tentative D call: TRBD1 (5 bases). This CDR3 region has 15 residues. The ends were cut back, 2 bases at V and 8 bases at J, with 15 bases in the middle. Germline V CDR1 and CDR2: KGHSH, LQKENI. The CDR3 sequence is CASSPDQGGKEKLFF. In nucleotides, the CDR3 is TGTGCCAGCTCACCAGATCAGGGAGGAAAGGAAAAACTGTTTTTT.

The genes are TRBV6-5 and TRBJ1-5; 7 bases are a match to TRBD1. V lost 4 bases and J lost 3; bases outside the gene matches: 6. The CDR3 consists of 15 residues. The V gene's germline CDR1 is MNHEY and CDR2 SVGAGI. The CDR3 DNA sequence: TGTGCCAGCAGTTCCCTGACAGGGTACAATCAGCCCCAGCATTTT. This translates into CASSSLTGYNQPQHF.

This chain joins TRBV20-1 and TRBJ2-1; no definite D call. This CDR3 comprises 14 residues. Looked up from germline, CDR1 is DFQATT and CDR2 is SNEGSKA (reference sequence). Trimming removed 3 bases at V and 0 bases at J, with 9 bases between. CDR3 sequence: CSASSPSSYNEQFF. The CDR3 DNA sequence: TGCAGTGCTAGTAGCCCGAGCTCCTACAATGAGCAGTTCTTC.

This chain joins TRBV15 and TRBJ1-5, with no clear D. Germline assignment: CDR1 LNHNV and CDR2 YYDKDF (reference sequence). The V end was cut by 7 bases, the J end by 6 bases, with 16 bases between. CDR3 length: 14 residues. This chain's CDR3 is CATTPNDASQPQHF. The CDR3 DNA reads TGTGCCACCACCCCTAATGATGCGAGTCAGCCCCAGCATTTT.

The rearrangement links TRBV29-1 to TRBJ2-4, with a weak D call TRBD1 (5 bases). Germline lookup yields CDR1 SQVTM and CDR2 ANQGSEA. With 4 bases removed from V and 0 bases from J, the gap between germline ends came to 10 bases. This CDR3 has 14 amino acids. The CDR3 DNA follows: TGCAGCGTTGCGGAGACAGTAGCCAAAAACATTCAGTACTTC. It yields the protein CSVAETVAKNIQYF.